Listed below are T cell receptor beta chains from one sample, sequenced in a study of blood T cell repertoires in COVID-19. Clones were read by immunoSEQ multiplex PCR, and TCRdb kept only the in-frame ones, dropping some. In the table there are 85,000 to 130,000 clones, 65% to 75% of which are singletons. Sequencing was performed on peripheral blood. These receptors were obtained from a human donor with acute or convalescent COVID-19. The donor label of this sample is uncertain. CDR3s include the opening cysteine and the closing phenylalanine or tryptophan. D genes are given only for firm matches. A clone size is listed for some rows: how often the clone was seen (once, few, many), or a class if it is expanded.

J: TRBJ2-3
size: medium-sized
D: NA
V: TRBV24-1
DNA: TGTGCCACCTCCCCGGGGTCAGATACGCAGTATTTT
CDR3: CATSPGSDTQYF

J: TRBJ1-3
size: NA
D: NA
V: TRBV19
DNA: TGTGCCACAGAGGACAACCGCCGTCGAAACACCATATATTTT
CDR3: CATEDNRRRNTIYF

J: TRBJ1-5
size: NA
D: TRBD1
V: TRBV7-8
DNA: TGTGCCAGCAGCCCTAGGGGGCAGGGAAAGGATCAGCCCCAGCATTTT
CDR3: CASSPRGQGKDQPQHF

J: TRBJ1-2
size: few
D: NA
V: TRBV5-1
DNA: TGCGCCAGCAGCTCAGCAGGGGACCCTAACTATGGCTACACCTTC
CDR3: CASSSAGDPNYGYTF

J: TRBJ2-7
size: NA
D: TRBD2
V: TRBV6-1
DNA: TGTGCCAGCAGTGAAGAGAAGCGGGGGGGAGCCTCCTACGAGCAGTACTTC
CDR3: CASSEEKRGGASYEQYF

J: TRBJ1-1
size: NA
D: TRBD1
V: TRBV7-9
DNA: TGTGCCAGCAGCCCTAGAACGGCAGGGGGCAGGGCTGAAGCTTTCTTT
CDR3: CASSPRTAGGRAEAFF

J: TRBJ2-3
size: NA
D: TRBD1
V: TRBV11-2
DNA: TGTGCCAGCAGCTTAGTCAGTTACGGGACAGGGGACACAGATACGCAGTATTTT
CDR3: CASSLVSYGTGDTDTQYF

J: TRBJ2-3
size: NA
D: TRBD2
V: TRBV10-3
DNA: TGTGCCATCAGCCGGACTAGCCAGGGGCCCACAGATACGCAGTATTTT
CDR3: CAISRTSQGPTDTQYF

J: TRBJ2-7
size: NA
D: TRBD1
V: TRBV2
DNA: TGTGCCAGCGGCGGGGGCGGACAGGGGGGTACCTACGAGCAGTACTTC
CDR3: CASGGGGQGGTYEQYF

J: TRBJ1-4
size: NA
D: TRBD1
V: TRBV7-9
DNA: TGTGCCAGCAGCCGAGGGGGCAATGGAGAAAAACTGTTTTTT
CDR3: CASSRGGNGEKLFF

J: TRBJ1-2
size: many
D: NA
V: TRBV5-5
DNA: TGTGCCAGCAGCCTGAGGCTAGGCGGAGACTATGGCTACACCTTC
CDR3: CASSLRLGGDYGYTF

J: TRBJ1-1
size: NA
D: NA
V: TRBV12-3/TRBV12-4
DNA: TGTGCCAGCAGAGGACAGATTCCTGAAGCTTTCTTT
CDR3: CASRGQIPEAFF

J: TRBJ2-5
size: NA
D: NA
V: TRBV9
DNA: TGTGCCAGCAGCGTAGGTCTAGCTGGGGCCCAGTACTTC
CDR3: CASSVGLAGAQYF

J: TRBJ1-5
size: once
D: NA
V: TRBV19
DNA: TGTGCCAGTAGGTCCGGGGTGCGCTATAGCAATCAGCCCCAGCATTTT
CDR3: CASRSGVRYSNQPQHF

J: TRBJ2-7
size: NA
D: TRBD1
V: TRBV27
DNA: TGTGCCAGCAGCGGACAGGGGGAGTACGAGCAGTACTTC
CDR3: CASSGQGEYEQYF

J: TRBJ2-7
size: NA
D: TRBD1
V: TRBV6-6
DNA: TGTGCCAGCAGTCGAGGGGACAGCTCCCCCTCCTACGAGCAGTACTTC
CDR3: CASSRGDSSPSYEQYF

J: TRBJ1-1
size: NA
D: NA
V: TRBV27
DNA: TGTGCCAGCTCCCCAGGGTTTAGTTCGACTGAAGCTTTCTTT
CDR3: CASSPGFSSTEAFF

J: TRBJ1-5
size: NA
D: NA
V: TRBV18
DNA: TGTGCCAGCTCTTCGGACTTGGGTCAGCCCCAGCATTTT
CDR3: CASSSDLGQPQHF

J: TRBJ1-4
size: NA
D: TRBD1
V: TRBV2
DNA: TGTGCCAGCACGGGACAGGCGACTGCAACTAATGAAAAACTGTTTTTT
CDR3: CASTGQATATNEKLFF

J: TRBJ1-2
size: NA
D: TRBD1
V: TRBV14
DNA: TGTGCCAGCAGCCAAGATACAACCTGGACAGGTGACTATGGCTACACCTTC
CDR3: CASSQDTTWTGDYGYTF

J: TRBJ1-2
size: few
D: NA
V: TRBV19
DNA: TGTGCCAGTACCCACGAGCAGGTTGGCTACACCTTC
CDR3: CASTHEQVGYTF

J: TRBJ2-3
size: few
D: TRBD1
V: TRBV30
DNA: TGTGCCTGGAGAGTTAAGGGGGCATGGTATTTT
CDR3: CAWRVKGAWYF

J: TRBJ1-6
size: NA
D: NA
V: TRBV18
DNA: TGTGCCAGCTCACCATCTGGGGCCGTTTCATCACCCCTCCACTTT
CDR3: CASSPSGAVSSPLHF

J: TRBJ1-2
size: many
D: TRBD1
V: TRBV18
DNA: TGTGCCAGCTCAGCCCAAGGACAGGGATATTTTGATGGCTACACCTTC
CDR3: CASSAQGQGYFDGYTF

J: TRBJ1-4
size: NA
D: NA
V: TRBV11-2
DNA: TGTGCCAGCAGCTCGAGGGTAGACGAAAAACTGTTTTTT
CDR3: CASSSRVDEKLFF

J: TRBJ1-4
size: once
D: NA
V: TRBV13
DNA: TGTGCCAGCAGCTCCCGGGGTCCTAATGAAAAACTGTTTTTT
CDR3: CASSSRGPNEKLFF

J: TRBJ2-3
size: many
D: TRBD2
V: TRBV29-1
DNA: TGCAGCGCCGGACTAGCGGTTTCAGATACGCAGTATTTT
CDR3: CSAGLAVSDTQYF

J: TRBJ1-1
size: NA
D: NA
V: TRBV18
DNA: TGTGCCAGCTCACCAGTCCCAGGGTCCACTGAAGCTTTCTTT
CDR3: CASSPVPGSTEAFF

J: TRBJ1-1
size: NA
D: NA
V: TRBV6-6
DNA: TGTGCCAGCAGAACAGCGAACACTGAAGCTTTCTTT
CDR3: CASRTANTEAFF

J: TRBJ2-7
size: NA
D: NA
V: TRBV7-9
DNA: TGTGCCAGCAGCTTAGTAGGGAGCATCTACGAGCAGTACTTC
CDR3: CASSLVGSIYEQYF

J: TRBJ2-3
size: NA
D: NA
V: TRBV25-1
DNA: TGTGCCAGCAGCAAATGGGGGGGCACAGATACGCAGTATTTT
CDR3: CASSKWGGTDTQYF

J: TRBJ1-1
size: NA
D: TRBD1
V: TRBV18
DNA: TGTGCCAGCTCACCAACAGGGGACACTGAAGCTTTCTTT
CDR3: CASSPTGDTEAFF

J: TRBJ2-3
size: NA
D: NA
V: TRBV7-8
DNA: TGTGCCAGCAGCTCGGGACTGACGGATCAGTATTTT
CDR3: CASSSGLTDQYF

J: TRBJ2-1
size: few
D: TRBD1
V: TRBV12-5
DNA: TGTGCTAGTGGCCTGGACAGGTTCTCCTACAATGAGCAGTTCTTC
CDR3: CASGLDRFSYNEQFF

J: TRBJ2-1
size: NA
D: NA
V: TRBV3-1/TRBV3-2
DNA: TGTGCCAGCAGCCGGGGCCACTCCTACAATGAGCAGTTCTTC
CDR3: CASSRGHSYNEQFF

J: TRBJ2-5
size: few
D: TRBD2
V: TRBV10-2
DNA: TGCGCCAGCAGTGAGTCGGTAACTAGCGCACAAGAGACCCAGTACTTC
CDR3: CASSESVTSAQETQYF

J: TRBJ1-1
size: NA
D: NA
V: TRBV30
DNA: TGTGCCTGGAGTTCGAGGCCGACCACTGAAGCTTTCTTT
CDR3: CAWSSRPTTEAFF

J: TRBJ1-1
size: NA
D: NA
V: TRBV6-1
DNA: TGTGCCAGCAGTGAACCTCCGGGGGGAGCGGGGAACACTGAAGCTTTCTTT
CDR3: CASSEPPGGAGNTEAFF

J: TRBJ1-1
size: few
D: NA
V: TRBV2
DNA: TGTGCCAGCAGTGAAGGGGTAGCGGTAGCTTTCTTT
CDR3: CASSEGVAVAFF

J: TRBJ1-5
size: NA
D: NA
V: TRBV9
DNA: TGTGCCAGCAGCGTAGGGGGGGGTCAGCCCCAGCATTTT
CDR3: CASSVGGGQPQHF

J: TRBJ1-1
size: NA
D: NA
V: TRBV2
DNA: TGTGCCAGCGCCGTAGCGGAGGAAGCTTTCTTT
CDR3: CASAVAEEAFF

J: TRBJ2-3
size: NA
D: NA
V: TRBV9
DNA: TGTGCCAGCAGCGGGGGTATTGGGGAGACAGATACGCAGTATTTT
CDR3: CASSGGIGETDTQYF

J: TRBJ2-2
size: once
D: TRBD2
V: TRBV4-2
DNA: TGTGCCAGCAGCCAAGGACTAGCGGGGAATACCGGGGAGCTGTTTTTT
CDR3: CASSQGLAGNTGELFF

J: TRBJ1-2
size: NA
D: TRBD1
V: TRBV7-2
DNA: TGTGCCAGCAGCTCCCAGGGACAGGGGTTGGATGGCTACACCTTC
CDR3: CASSSQGQGLDGYTF

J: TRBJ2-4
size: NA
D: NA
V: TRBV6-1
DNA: TGTGCCAGCAGTGCCCGGTCGACTGCAAGCCTAGCCAAAAACATTCAGTACTTC
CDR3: CASSARSTASLAKNIQYF

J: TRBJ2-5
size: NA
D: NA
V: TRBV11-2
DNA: TGTGCCAGCAGCTTAGATCAATGGCAGACCCAGTACTTC
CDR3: CASSLDQWQTQYF

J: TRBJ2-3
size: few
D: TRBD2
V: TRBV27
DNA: TGTGCCAGCAGCCCAGGACTAGCAGATACGCAGTATTTT
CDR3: CASSPGLADTQYF

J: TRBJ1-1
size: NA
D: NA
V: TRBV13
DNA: TGTGCCAGCAGCTTCAGGGCGATGAACACTGAAGCTTTCTTT
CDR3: CASSFRAMNTEAFF

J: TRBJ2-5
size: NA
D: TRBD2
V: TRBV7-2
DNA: TGTGCCAGCAGCTTAGGAGCGGGGGAAGGAGAGACCCAGTACTTC
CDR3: CASSLGAGEGETQYF

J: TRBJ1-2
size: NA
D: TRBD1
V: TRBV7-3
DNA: TGTGCCAGCAGCTTAGACAGGGCCGGTTATGGCTACACCTTC
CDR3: CASSLDRAGYGYTF

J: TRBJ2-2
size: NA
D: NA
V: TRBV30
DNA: TGTGCCTGGAAGAGGCTAGCGAACACCGGGGAGCTGTTTTTT
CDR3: CAWKRLANTGELFF

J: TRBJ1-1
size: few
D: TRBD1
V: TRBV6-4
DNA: TGTGCCAGCAGTCCGGACAGGGGGGTGAACACTGAAGCTTTCTTT
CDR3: CASSPDRGVNTEAFF

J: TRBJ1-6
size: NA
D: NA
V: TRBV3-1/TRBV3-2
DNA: TGTGCCAGCAGCCAAGAAAGGACAGTCGCGGATTCACCCCTCCACTTT
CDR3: CASSQERTVADSPLHF

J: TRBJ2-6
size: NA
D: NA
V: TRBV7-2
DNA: TGTGCCAGCACCAGCCAGGGGAGAGGGGCCAACGTCCTGACTTTC
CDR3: CASTSQGRGANVLTF

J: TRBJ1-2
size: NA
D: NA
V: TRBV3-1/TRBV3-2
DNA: TGTGCCAGCAGCCAAGAGGGAGCCCTAGGGGGTGGCTACACCTTC
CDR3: CASSQEGALGGGYTF